Presented here are 19 T cell receptor beta chains from one specimen sequenced in a study of blood T cell repertoires in COVID-19. Sequencing was performed with immunoSEQ multiplex PCR; in TCRdb, only in-frame clones are kept and a portion is missing. The sample holds approximately 84,000 clones, roughly 79% seen once. Sequences were obtained from peripheral blood. These receptors were taken from a human donor in a cohort sampled during active COVID-19.

CDR3 loop: CASSLGTSDAYEQYF. CDR3 bases: TGCGCCAGCAGCTTGGGGACTAGCGACGCCTACGAGCAGTACTTC. J is TRBJ2-7 and V is TRBV5-1, with 9 bases aligning to TRBD2. Germline trimming cut 0 bases from V and 2 bases from J; bases unmatched to any gene: 3. Germline V CDR1 and CDR2: SGHRS, YFSETQ. The CDR3 has 15 residues.

This clone was found once. This chain joins TRBV3-1 (or the pseudogene TRBV3-2) and TRBJ2-4; D might be TRBD1 (6 bases). This CDR3 is 14 amino acids long. The germline gives CDR1 LGHDT, CDR2 YNNKEL (reference sequence). V lost 4 bases and J 6 bases, leaving 13 bases between the germline ends. The CDR3 region is CASSPQGPGNIQYF. CDR3 bases: TGTGCCAGCAGCCCACAGGGACCAGGAAACATTCAGTACTTC.

This chain links TRBV6-5 with TRBJ1-5; D is ambiguous. Trimming removed 6 bases from V and 5 bases from J, with 11 bases in between. The CDR3 sequence is 13 residues long. Germline values: CDR1 MNHEY, CDR2 SVGAGI. CDR3 protein: CASRDPGYQPQHF. For the CDR3, the DNA is TGTGCCAGCAGGGACCCGGGGTATCAGCCCCAGCATTTT.

V gene TRBV19 combines with J gene TRBJ2-7; D may be TRBD2 (6 bases). This CDR3 region has 14 residues. Per the germline V gene, CDR1 is LNHDA and CDR2 is SQIVND (reference sequence). Trimming left V 5 bases short and J 5 bases short, with 16 bases between. CDR3 bases: TGTGCCAGTAGTGGGGGGAGGCTCCTCCACGAGCAGTACTTC. This translates into CASSGGRLLHEQYF.

V usage is TRBV6-4 and J usage is TRBJ1-6; the D is unclear. V lost 1 base and J lost 8, with 9 bases in between. This CDR3 is 14 amino acids long. In germline, CDR1 is MRHNA, CDR2 SNTAGT. CDR3 amino acids: CASSDYGGHSPLHF. CDR3 sequence (DNA): TGTGCCAGCAGTGACTACGGTGGGCATTCACCCCTCCACTTT.

This chain uses TRBV5-1 with TRBJ2-3; 11 nucleotides match TRBD2. This CDR3 spans 15 amino acids. CDR1 SGHRS and CDR2 YFSETQ come from the germline V gene. V dropped 0 bases and J dropped 4; count of bases not matched to a gene: 1. DNA for the CDR3: TGCGCCAGCAGCTTGGTTAGCGGGGGGGCAGATACGCAGTATTTT. The encoded protein is CASSLVSGGADTQYF. Using reference TRBV5-1 and TRBJ2-3 for the parts outside the CDR3, the full variable domain is KAGVTQTPRYLIKTRGQQVTLSCSPISGHRSVSWYQQTPGQGLQFLFEYFSETQRNKGNFPGRFSGRQFSNSRSEMNVSTLELGDSALYLCASSLVSGGADTQYFGPGTRLTVL.

The sample holds a few counts of this clone. V is TRBV5-4 and J is TRBJ2-2, with D maybe TRBD1 (7 bases). This CDR3 has 15 amino acids. Germline V gives CDR1 SGHNT, CDR2 YYREEE (reference sequence). Deletions cut 6 bases from V and 6 bases from J, with 18 bases between. CDR3 nucleotides: TGTGCCAGCACCTCAGGGGGGTTCTCTCCCGGGGAGCTGTTTTTT. It encodes CASTSGGFSPGELFF.

This chain links TRBV27 with TRBJ2-7, with TRBD1 matching 9 bases. V gave up 6 bases and J gave up 1 base; unmatched junction bases: 4. Germline loops: CDR1 MNHEY, CDR2 SMNVEV (reference sequence). The CDR3 loop spans 14 amino acids. CDR3 DNA: TGTGCCAGCAGGTTGACAGGGGGGTCCTACGAGCAGTACTTC. Its protein is CASRLTGGSYEQYF.

This clone has a single count. The CDR3 DNA reads TGCAGTGCTAGGCGGACAGATACGCAGTATTTT. It encodes CSARRTDTQYF. The V call is TRBV20-1, the J call TRBJ2-3, with D uncertain. V gave up 3 bases and J gave up 3 bases, with 4 bases separating them. The CDR3 runs to 11 residues. Per the germline V gene, CDR1 is DFQATT and CDR2 is SNEGSKA (reference sequence).

CDR3 DNA: TGTGCCAGCAGCCAGAACGGGAGCCCAGATACGCAGTATTTT. Its translation is CASSQNGSPDTQYF. The V gene is TRBV4-2, the J gene TRBJ2-3, with D perhaps TRBD2 (6 bases). The CDR3 runs to 14 residues. The germline V and J ends were trimmed by 3 bases and 4 bases, with 11 bases remaining between them. CDR1 and CDR2 (germline): LGHNA, YNFKEQ.

Here the CDR3 reads CASRGQNTEAFF. The DNA of the CDR3 is TGTGCCAGCAGGGGACAGAACACTGAAGCTTTCTTT. The genes are TRBV2 and TRBJ1-1, with a possible D match to TRBD1 (6 bases). The CDR3 extends over 12 amino acids. Germline lookup yields CDR1 SNHLY and CDR2 FYNNEI. Trimming stripped 6 bases from V and 1 base from J, with 6 bases between. Full variable domain (missing parts from reference TRBV2 and TRBJ1-1): EPEVTQTPSHQVTQMGQEVILRCVPISNHLYFYWYRQILGQKVEFLVSFYNNEISEKSEIFDDQFSVERPDGSNFTLKIRSTKLEDSAMYFCASRGQNTEAFFGQGTRLTVV.

The chain uses TRBV5-5 and TRBJ2-1, with a tentative D call TRBD2 (5 bases). CDR3 size: 14 residues. The V gene's germline CDR1 is SGHKS and CDR2 YYEKEE (reference sequence). V lost 4 bases to trimming and J lost 12 bases, with 20 bases between them. The CDR3 loop reads CASSRALAPEGQFF. The CDR3 bases are TGTGCCAGCAGCCGTGCGCTGGCGCCCGAGGGGCAGTTCTTC.

The chain links TRBV19 to TRBJ2-1; D possibly corresponds to TRBD2 (6 bases). With 2 bases removed from V and 5 bases from J, the gap between germline ends came to 10 bases. CDR3 size: 14 residues. Germline V gene data show CDR1 as LNHDA and CDR2 as SQIVND (reference sequence). CDR3 coding DNA: TGTGCCAGTAGTATAATTAGCGGCAACAATGAGCAGTTCTTC. This encodes CASSIISGNNEQFF.

The J gene is TRBJ2-7, the V gene TRBV28; tentatively, D is TRBD1 (6 bases). The CDR3 totals 15 residues. V lost 5 bases, J lost 3 bases, and 17 bases lay in between. Germline V gives CDR1 MDHEN, CDR2 SYDVKM. The CDR3 coding sequence is TGTGCCAGCAGTAGACAGGCTAACCCCTACTACGAGCAGTACTTC. It encodes CASSRQANPYYEQYF.

CDR3: CASMTGVSYNEQFF. The CDR3, as DNA: TGTGCCAGTATGACAGGTGTCTCCTACAATGAGCAGTTCTTC. The chain has TRBV2 and TRBJ2-1, with D perhaps TRBD1 (6 bases). This CDR3 contains 14 residues. The germline V gene encodes CDR1 SNHLY and CDR2 FYNNEI. V lost 9 bases, J lost 0 bases, and 12 bases lay in between.

The CDR3 region is CASNTETYRWTGPGELFF. In nucleotides, the CDR3 is TGTGCCAGCAATACAGAGACATACCGGTGGACAGGGCCCGGGGAGCTGTTTTTT. The rearrangement links TRBV7-9 to TRBJ2-2; 8 bases map to TRBD1. The CDR3 covers 18 residues. The V segment lost 7 bases and the J segment 6 bases; nucleotides outside the gene matches: 19. Germline V CDR1 and CDR2: SEHNR, FQNEAQ (reference sequence).

This clone was counted only a few times. The chain recombines TRBV2 with TRBJ2-7, with D possibly TRBD2 on 5 matching bases. The V gene lost 1 base and the J gene lost 3 bases, with 13 bases spanning the gap. The CDR3 is 15 residues long. Germline V CDR1 and CDR2: SNHLY, FYNNEI. This CDR3 reads CASSEGPLAGYEQYF. The DNA for the CDR3 is TGTGCCAGCAGTGAAGGACCCCTAGCCGGCTACGAGCAGTACTTC.

The V and J genes are TRBV24-1 and TRBJ2-3, with TRBD1 matching over 7 bases. The CDR3 runs 15 residues. V shed 4 bases, J shed 1 base, and the junction held 4 bases outside the gene matches. Germline V gene sequence: CDR1 KGHDR, CDR2 SFDVKD. The chain's CDR3 is CATSDPGQGTDTQYF. CDR3 coding DNA: TGTGCCACCAGTGACCCTGGACAGGGCACAGATACGCAGTATTTT.

The CDR3 DNA reads as TGTGCCAGCAGTCCTGACAATGAGCAGTTCTTC. Its protein product is CASSPDNEQFF. The V and J genes are TRBV2 and TRBJ2-1; D is unclear. V was trimmed by 5 bases and J by 5 bases, leaving 4 bases between them. The CDR3 length is 11 residues. CDR1 is SNHLY, CDR2 FYNNEI, per germline.